This T cell receptor beta chain was sequenced for a study of blood T cell repertoires in COVID-19. Across the study: The United States, Italy and Spain provided the acute and convalescent COVID-19 samples. T cells, B-cell-depleted T cells, or PBMCs supplied cDNA or gDNA.

The CDR3 is made up of 14 amino acids. With V trimmed by 3 bases and J by 3 bases, 3 bases remained unmatched. Germline CDR1 MGHDK, CDR2 SYGVNS. Authors' processing steps: Scientists estimated how many nucleated cells there were by amplifying reference gene primers. Profiled with immunoSEQ multiplex PCR; TCRdb holds only in-frame clones, not every one. V and J calls and clone size follow that table, whereas D and trimming were derived from the DNA. The table lists 200,000 or so clones, approximately 79% of them singletons. This TCR derives from a human donor in a cohort sampled during active COVID-19. The rearrangement links TRBV25-1 to TRBJ2-7; 9 bases fit TRBD2. Source material: peripheral blood. DNA of the CDR3: TGTGCCAGCAGTGACGGCGGGAGGGGCTACGAGCAGTACTTC. Translating gives CASSDGGRGYEQYF.